Included here is one TCR beta chain sequence, with context. What it binds is not known. The data were obtained in a study of cytomegalovirus exposure and HLA in healthy donors. At the level of the study: Around 79 million unique TCRs, all from HLA-typed donors, were included in an early release of the data. Regarding the study as a whole: Among the CMV-associated chains, a few were confirmed in vitro as specific for CMV antigens.

A multiplex PCR was run with 60 Vbeta primers and 13 Jbeta primers. Measured with immunoSEQ multiplex PCR; TCRdb has only the in-frame clones, and not every one. The sample lists more than 90,000 clones, around four fifths occurring once. The CDR3 sequence is 15 residues long. Trimming cost V 6 bases and J 2 bases, with 14 bases left between them. CDR1 is SGHTA, CDR2 FQGNSA, per germline. The sequencing sample was made of PBMCs. The chain recombines TRBV7-2 with TRBJ2-1; D may be TRBD2 (5 bases). This receptor was taken from a woman in her thirties or forties in good health and CMV-seronegative. CDR3 amino acids: CASSWEPRAYNEQFF. In nucleotides, the CDR3 is TGTGCCAGCAGTTGGGAGCCAAGAGCCTACAATGAGCAGTTCTTC.